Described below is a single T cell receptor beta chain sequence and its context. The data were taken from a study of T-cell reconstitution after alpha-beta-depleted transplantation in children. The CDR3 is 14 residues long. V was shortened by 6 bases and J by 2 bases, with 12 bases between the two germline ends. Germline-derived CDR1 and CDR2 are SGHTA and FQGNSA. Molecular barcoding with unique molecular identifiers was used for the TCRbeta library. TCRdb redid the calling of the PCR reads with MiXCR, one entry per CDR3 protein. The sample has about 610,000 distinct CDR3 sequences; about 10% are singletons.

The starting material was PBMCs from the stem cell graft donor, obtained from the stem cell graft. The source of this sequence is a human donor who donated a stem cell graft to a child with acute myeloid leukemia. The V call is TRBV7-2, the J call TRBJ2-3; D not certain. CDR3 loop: CASRPWDYTDTQYF. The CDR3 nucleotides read TGTGCCAGCAGACCATGGGATTACACAGATACGCAGTATTTT. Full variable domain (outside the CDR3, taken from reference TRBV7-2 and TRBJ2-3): GAGVSQSPSNKVTEKGKDVELRCDPISGHTALYWYRQSLGQGLEFLIYFQGNSAPDKSGLPSDRFSAERTGGSVSTLTIQRTQQEDSAVYLCASRPWDYTDTQYFGPGTRLTVL.